The entry below describes one T cell receptor (beta chain). This receptor's antigen is unknown. No qualities accompany the bases; no much larger clone lies one base away. V gives up 2 bases and J gives up 0 bases, and the segment between their germline ends measures 2 bases. The germline V gene provides CDR1 SNHLY and CDR2 FYNNEI. Taken from cysteine to phenylalanine, the CDR3 has 13 residues. Left in the record is the CDR3 DNA by itself, 39 bases read in frame from the first base. These data originate in a study of memory CD4+ T cells and cytomegalovirus serostatus (dated by TCRdb to the late 2010s). The study in broad terms: A total of roughly 33 healthy Belgian adults, of whom 9 were CMV seropositive and approximately 24 were CMV seronegative, were included in the cohort. To replicate a published TCR-based CMV serostatus classifier, the researchers sequenced the CD4+ memory TCRbeta repertoires of a Belgian cohort whose cytomegalovirus serostatus was known. Results and caveats for the whole study, not just this receptor: Unlike the original study, which covered naive and memory CD4+ and CD8+ populations, the Belgian study sequenced only CD4+CD45RO+ memory cells. On the Belgian cohort, the classifier built on the original framework reached a median bootstrapped AUC of 0.95, with a 95% CI of 0.76-1.00. For CMV serostatus prediction, a median bootstrapped AUC of about 0.94 was reached with the original framework, and a median bootstrapped AUC of approximately 0.89 was reached with a US-trained random forest. The results were interpreted as suggesting that the CMV-associated TCR signature is mostly present in the CD4+ memory repertoire. Of over 150 previously reported CMV-associated TCRbeta sequences, some 67 appeared in the CD4+ memory repertoires, each in one to five individuals.

Single viable CD3+CD4+CD8-CD45RO+ cells were sorted as memory CD4+ T cells on a FACSAria II. CMV serostatus was assessed using a Roche Elecsys assay, by which serum IgG against CMV pp150, pp28, p38 and p52 was detected. After the samples were thawed, total CD4+ T cells were enriched through positive selection using CD4 magnetic microbeads. The samples came from a different study that was designed specifically to examine the CD4+ T cell memory repertoire. Peripheral blood mononuclear cells were isolated and cryopreserved according to standard operating procedures, and serum was kept at -80 degrees C. CD3-PerCP (BW264/56), CD4-APC (RPA-T4), CD45RO-PE (UCHT1) and CD8-Pacific Orange (3B5) antibodies were used for staining, and non-viable cells were excluded with Sytox blue. The Quick-DNA Microprep Kit was used to extract genomic DNA from the sorted cells. Amplification of TCRbeta DNA was done with the immunoSEQ hsTCRbeta kit, following the protocol from the manufacturer. An Illumina MiSeq instrument was used to sequence the TCRbeta libraries. As for the original processing: Following removal of out-of-frame sequences, 2 million to 2.5 million distinct TCRbeta sequences were retained, with an average of roughly 70,000 per individual. Each individual was scored by the count of around 160 previously reported CMV-associated TCRbeta sequences and the total productive distinct TCRbeta count. A beta-binomial model was reimplemented in Python, and scikit-learn random forests with default parameters were trained on data from the US cohort. Classifier performance on the Belgian cohort was summarized as median AUC with percentile confidence intervals over 10,000 bootstrap iterations. TCRdb holds this immuneACCESS table with in-frame rearrangements only. Some clones are missing; in checked studies, unresolved V genes explain under half, and the rest has no known cause. The V and J calls and clone size come from that table; D and trimming were worked out from the DNA. The sample table lists some 65,000 clones, around three quarters of them with a count of one. The ten largest account for 0.53% of the sample.

The sequenced sample consisted of memory CD4+ T cells from blood. The source is an adult in good health and CMV-seronegative. Some clones in this sample may be carry-over from other donors' samples. The receptor chain draws on TRBV2 and TRBJ1-5, with the identity of the D gene unclear. Here the CDR3 is given as CASSENSNQPQHF. The DNA sequence is as follows: TGTGCCAGCAGTGAAAATAGCAATCAGCCCCAGCATTTT.